Listed below are T cell receptor beta chains from one sample, sequenced in a study of cytomegalovirus exposure and HLA in healthy donors. Sequencing was performed with immunoSEQ multiplex PCR; in TCRdb, only in-frame clones are kept and a portion is missing. The sample lists approximately 130,000 clones, roughly 69% occurring once. The sequenced sample consisted of PBMCs. Receptors originate from a human donor in good health. Each CDR3 is given with its conserved first and last residue. The D gene is left open where the match is weak. The size entry is marked missing in some rows and otherwise reads once, few, many or a size class.

CDR3 DNA: TGTGCCAGCAGCACTCGGACAGGGCGAGGGACTGAAGCTTTCTTT
CDR3 protein: CASSTRTGRGTEAFF
J gene: TRBJ1-1
V gene: TRBV11-2
clone size: .
D gene: TRBD1

CDR3 DNA: TGTGCCAGCAGCTTATCGCTCCGACTACCCTACGAGCAGTACTTC
CDR3 protein: CASSLSLRLPYEQYF
J gene: TRBJ2-7
V gene: TRBV5-6
clone size: .
D gene: .

CDR3 DNA: TGTGCCTGGGGGAGGGGGAACGCAGATACGCAGTATTTT
CDR3 protein: CAWGRGNADTQYF
J gene: TRBJ2-3
V gene: TRBV7-2
clone size: few
D gene: .

CDR3 DNA: TGTGCCAGCAGCCTACCGACAGGGCTGGGGGAGCAGTACTTC
CDR3 protein: CASSLPTGLGEQYF
J gene: TRBJ2-5
V gene: TRBV5-4
clone size: .
D gene: TRBD1

CDR3 DNA: TGTGCCAGCAGCTTATCCCAGGGGTATCAGCCCCAGCATTTT
CDR3 protein: CASSLSQGYQPQHF
J gene: TRBJ1-5
V gene: TRBV7-8
clone size: .
D gene: .

CDR3 DNA: TGTGCCAGCAGCTTAACGCGGGGGGTCGTCTCCTACAATGAGCAGTTCTTC
CDR3 protein: CASSLTRGVVSYNEQFF
J gene: TRBJ2-1
V gene: TRBV7-3
clone size: .
D gene: TRBD2

CDR3 DNA: TGTGCCAGCAGCTTGGGCTTGGCTAGCGGGATAAATGAGCAGTTCTTC
CDR3 protein: CASSLGLASGINEQFF
J gene: TRBJ2-1
V gene: TRBV5-4
clone size: .
D gene: TRBD2

CDR3 DNA: TGCGCCAGCAGCTTGCAGGACAGTTACAATGAGCAGTTCTTC
CDR3 protein: CASSLQDSYNEQFF
J gene: TRBJ2-1
V gene: TRBV5-1
clone size: .
D gene: .

CDR3 DNA: TGTGCCAGCAGACTACAACAGGGGCCCAATCAGCCCCAGCATTTT
CDR3 protein: CASRLQQGPNQPQHF
J gene: TRBJ1-5
V gene: TRBV5-6
clone size: .
D gene: TRBD1

CDR3 DNA: TGTGCCAGCAGCGTAGCTGCGGGGGACCACTACGAGCAGTACTTC
CDR3 protein: CASSVAAGDHYEQYF
J gene: TRBJ2-7
V gene: TRBV9
clone size: .
D gene: TRBD2

CDR3 DNA: TGTGCCAGCAGCTTGGGCGGGGGGTTCGCAGATACGCAGTATTTT
CDR3 protein: CASSLGGGFADTQYF
J gene: TRBJ2-3
V gene: TRBV11-3
clone size: .
D gene: TRBD2

CDR3 DNA: TGCGCCAGCAGGACTAGCGGGGTGGGCGAGCAGTACTTC
CDR3 protein: CASRTSGVGEQYF
J gene: TRBJ2-7
V gene: TRBV5-1
clone size: .
D gene: TRBD2

CDR3 DNA: TGTGCCAGCAGCCCCCGCCCGGGGACAGGGGTGGACACTGAAGCCTTCTTT
CDR3 protein: CASSPRPGTGVDTEAFF
J gene: TRBJ1-1
V gene: TRBV7-9
clone size: .
D gene: TRBD1

CDR3 DNA: TGTGCCAGCATAAGGCCCGGGAGACCCTACGAGCAGTACTTC
CDR3 protein: CASIRPGRPYEQYF
J gene: TRBJ2-7
V gene: TRBV27
clone size: .
D gene: .

CDR3 DNA: TGTGCCAGCTACCCCAGCGGGAGAAGCACCGGGGAGCTGTTTTTT
CDR3 protein: CASYPSGRSTGELFF
J gene: TRBJ2-2
V gene: TRBV5-4
clone size: .
D gene: TRBD2

CDR3 DNA: TGTGCCAGCAGTGAGTCCCGGGGGGCTGGCTATGGCTACACCTTC
CDR3 protein: CASSESRGAGYGYTF
J gene: TRBJ1-2
V gene: TRBV2
clone size: .
D gene: .

CDR3 DNA: TGTGCCAGCAGCTTAGTGGGGACAGGGGTGGGAGAGACCCAGTACTTC
CDR3 protein: CASSLVGTGVGETQYF
J gene: TRBJ2-5
V gene: TRBV11-2
clone size: .
D gene: TRBD1

CDR3 DNA: TGTTCCAGCAGCCCGATACTAGCGGCGTCCTACAATGAGCAGTTCTTC
CDR3 protein: CSSSPILAASYNEQFF
J gene: TRBJ2-1
V gene: TRBV7-9
clone size: .
D gene: TRBD2

CDR3 DNA: TGCGCCAGCAGCCCAGAACCGGGGAGGTCCACTGAAGCTTTCTTT
CDR3 protein: CASSPEPGRSTEAFF
J gene: TRBJ1-1
V gene: TRBV5-1
clone size: .
D gene: .

CDR3 DNA: TGTGCCAGCAGTCCCGACAGGGGGCAGGCTGGCTACACCTTC
CDR3 protein: CASSPDRGQAGYTF
J gene: TRBJ1-2
V gene: TRBV6-5
clone size: .
D gene: TRBD1

CDR3 DNA: TGTGCCTGCGACCCAGGGGAAAAACTGTTTTTT
CDR3 protein: CACDPGEKLFF
J gene: TRBJ1-4
V gene: TRBV30
clone size: few
D gene: .

CDR3 DNA: TGTGCCAGCAGCACAGCGGGTAGCTCCTACAATGAGCAGTTCTTC
CDR3 protein: CASSTAGSSYNEQFF
J gene: TRBJ2-1
V gene: TRBV11-3
clone size: .
D gene: .

CDR3 DNA: TGTGCCAGCAGCCGTATCGGGGGCTACGAGCAGTACTTC
CDR3 protein: CASSRIGGYEQYF
J gene: TRBJ2-7
V gene: TRBV7-2
clone size: .
D gene: .

CDR3 DNA: TGTGCCAGCAGCCGCATAAGTGGCATAGCGCGCTACACTGAAGCTTTCTTT
CDR3 protein: CASSRISGIARYTEAFF
J gene: TRBJ1-1
V gene: TRBV7-8
clone size: few
D gene: .

CDR3 DNA: TGTGCCTGGAGTTTAGTGGACACCATATATTTT
CDR3 protein: CAWSLVDTIYF
J gene: TRBJ1-3
V gene: TRBV30
clone size: .
D gene: .

CDR3 DNA: TGTGCCAGCAGCTTAGAAAGGCCCGGGGGCTCCTACAATGAGCAGTTCTTC
CDR3 protein: CASSLERPGGSYNEQFF
J gene: TRBJ2-1
V gene: TRBV7-9
clone size: few
D gene: .

CDR3 DNA: TGTGCCAGCAGCAGAGCGACAGGTAGCTATGGCTACACCTTC
CDR3 protein: CASSRATGSYGYTF
J gene: TRBJ1-2
V gene: TRBV7-2
clone size: .
D gene: .

CDR3 DNA: TGTGCCAGCAGCTTGGGACTAGTATCCGAGCAGTACTTC
CDR3 protein: CASSLGLVSEQYF
J gene: TRBJ2-7
V gene: TRBV5-6
clone size: .
D gene: .

CDR3 DNA: TGTGCCAGCTCACCAAAGGTTGGCTTAGATGCGGGCAATGAGCAGTTCTTC
CDR3 protein: CASSPKVGLDAGNEQFF
J gene: TRBJ2-1
V gene: TRBV18
clone size: .
D gene: .

CDR3 DNA: TGTGCCAGCAACCACTTAGCGGGGGTGGGCGAGCAGTACTTC
CDR3 protein: CASNHLAGVGEQYF
J gene: TRBJ2-7
V gene: TRBV6-5
clone size: .
D gene: TRBD2

CDR3 DNA: TGTGCCAGCAATCTCCGTCAGCGATACTACGAGCAGTACTTC
CDR3 protein: CASNLRQRYYEQYF
J gene: TRBJ2-7
V gene: TRBV4-2
clone size: .
D gene: .

CDR3 DNA: TGTGCCAGCAGTTACTCGGGCAGGGCCCCTGAAGCTTTCTTT
CDR3 protein: CASSYSGRAPEAFF
J gene: TRBJ1-1
V gene: TRBV6-5
clone size: .
D gene: .

CDR3 DNA: TGTGCCAGCAGGCCCAGAACTAGCGGTCTAAGCACCTACAATGAGCAGTTCTTC
CDR3 protein: CASRPRTSGLSTYNEQFF
J gene: TRBJ2-1
V gene: TRBV27
clone size: .
D gene: TRBD2

CDR3 DNA: TGCGCCAGCAGCTTGAACCCGGGGGGGGGAAACACCGGGGAGCTGTTTTTT
CDR3 protein: CASSLNPGGGNTGELFF
J gene: TRBJ2-2
V gene: TRBV5-1
clone size: .
D gene: TRBD2

CDR3 DNA: TGTGCCAGCACCTCCCCACAGGTTAGGATTGAGCAGTTCTTC
CDR3 protein: CASTSPQVRIEQFF
J gene: TRBJ2-1
V gene: TRBV2
clone size: .
D gene: .

CDR3 DNA: TGTGCCAGCAGTTACGTGAGATATGGGGGGACCACTGAAGCTTTCTTT
CDR3 protein: CASSYVRYGGTTEAFF
J gene: TRBJ1-1
V gene: TRBV6-5
clone size: .
D gene: .

CDR3 DNA: TGTGCCAGCAGCTTCAGGGGGCGCGAATACAATGAGCAGTTCTTC
CDR3 protein: CASSFRGREYNEQFF
J gene: TRBJ2-1
V gene: TRBV11-2
clone size: few
D gene: TRBD1

CDR3 DNA: TGTGCCAGCAGTGAAGGAGACACCGGATTTGAAGCTTTCTTT
CDR3 protein: CASSEGDTGFEAFF
J gene: TRBJ1-1
V gene: TRBV6-1
clone size: .
D gene: .